These 18 T cell receptor beta chains originate from one sample sequenced in a study of CD8+ T cells in alopecia areata. RNA extraction and reverse transcription yielded cDNA as sequencing template. Some clones are missing from TCRdb's copy, which holds only in-frame ones; the method was immunoSEQ multiplex PCR. The data contain roughly 180,000 clones, almost 65% of them singletons. Sequences were derived from CD4+ T cells sorted from blood, sampled at week 0. The receptors shown here come from a human donor with alopecia areata.

The rearrangement uses TRBV29-1 and TRBJ1-4; D gene uncertain. CDR1 is SQVTM and CDR2 is ANQGSEA in the germline V gene. CDR3 length: 12 amino acids. Trimming stripped 4 bases from V and 3 bases from J, with 6 bases between. The CDR3 sequence: CSVAGPNEKLFF. The CDR3 bases are TGCAGCGTTGCCGGACCTAATGAAAAACTGTTTTTT.

The count of this clone is one. For the CDR3, the DNA is TGCGCCAGCAGCCGGACCGTTGCGGGCGGGTCCTACAATGAGCAGTTCTTC. Translating it yields CASSRTVAGGSYNEQFF. The chain carries TRBV4-3 and TRBJ2-1; TRBD2 is a possible D gene (5 bases). V was cut by 4 bases and J by 1 base, with 17 bases left in between. Germline V gene lookup returns CDR1 LGHNA and CDR2 YSLEER. This CDR3 spans 17 amino acids.

V gene TRBV15 combines with J gene TRBJ1-5; no firm D call. Germline V gives CDR1 LNHNV, CDR2 YYDKDF (reference sequence). V lost 8 bases, J lost 3 bases, and 11 bases lay in between. This CDR3 region has 13 residues. The CDR3: CATGNGINQPQHF. CDR3 bases: TGTGCCACCGGCAACGGAATCAATCAGCCCCAGCATTTT.

The V call is TRBV29-1, the J call TRBJ2-1; 9 nucleotides line up with TRBD1. CDR1 is SQVTM and CDR2 is ANQGSEA in the germline V gene. V shed 8 bases, J shed 7 bases, and the junction held 9 bases outside the gene matches. This CDR3 is 13 amino acids long. The CDR3 protein is CSTGQGRWNEQFF. The CDR3 region has the DNA TGCAGCACCGGACAGGGGCGATGGAATGAGCAGTTCTTC.

V usage is TRBV6-5 and J usage is TRBJ2-2; no firm D call. The CDR3 runs to 14 residues. V was pared by 1 base and J by 5 bases, with 8 bases between. Germline V gene lookup returns CDR1 MNHEY and CDR2 SVGAGI. The CDR3 protein is CASSYYSATGELFF. CDR3 DNA: TGTGCCAGCAGTTACTACTCCGCTACCGGGGAGCTGTTTTTT.

This chain joins TRBV30 and TRBJ1-2; D might be TRBD1 (6 bases). There are 14 residues in the CDR3. V shed 2 bases and J shed 4 bases, with 14 bases lying between them. Germline V gene sequence: CDR1 GTSNPN, CDR2 SVGIG (reference sequence). CDR3 sequence: CAWSRTGQIYGYTF. CDR3 in DNA: TGTGCCTGGAGTCGGACCGGACAGATCTATGGCTACACCTTC.

This rearrangement joins TRBV29-1 to TRBJ2-6; unclear D gene. The CDR3 runs to 13 residues. The germline V gene has CDR1 SQVTM and CDR2 ANQGSEA. The V and J ends lost 6 bases and 4 bases respectively, with 10 bases between them. The CDR3 region is CSVLGSGANVLTF. The CDR3 DNA reads as TGCAGCGTCCTGGGTTCCGGGGCCAACGTCCTGACTTTC. The full variable domain, its missing parts supplied by reference TRBV29-1 and TRBJ2-6, is SAVISQKPSRDICQRGTSLTIQCQVDSQVTMMFWYRQQPGQSLTLIATANQGSEATYESGFVIDKFPISRPNLTFSTLTVSNMSPEDSSIYLCSVLGSGANVLTFGAGSRLTVL.

The gene calls are TRBV30 and TRBJ1-2; the D is unclear. The V gene lost 4 bases and the J gene lost 2 bases, with 11 bases spanning the gap. The CDR3 is 13 residues long. The germline V gene encodes CDR1 GTSNPN and CDR2 SVGIG (reference sequence). For the CDR3, the DNA is TGTGCCTGGACCCCAGGAGCGAACTATGGCTACACCTTC. Its protein is CAWTPGANYGYTF.

The rearrangement joins TRBV5-1 to TRBJ1-6; TRBD1 aligns across 11 bases. This CDR3 contains 16 residues. Germline loops: CDR1 SGHRS, CDR2 YFSETQ. Unmatched junction bases numbered 10, after V lost 4 bases and J lost 10 bases. CDR3 DNA sequence: TGCGCCAGCAGCCCGAGTGGGGGACAGGGGGTATCACCCCTCCACTTT. Residues: CASSPSGGQGVSPLHF.

This clone has only one observation. The genes are TRBV7-3 and TRBJ1-1; unclear D gene. V lost 4 bases to trimming and J lost 1 base, with 7 bases between them. The CDR3 has 13 amino acids. Germline V gives CDR1 SGHTA, CDR2 FQGTGA. This chain's CDR3 is CASSSTENTEAFF. The CDR3 nucleotides are TGTGCCAGCAGCTCAACAGAGAACACTGAAGCTTTCTTT. Looking up the rest from reference TRBV7-3 and TRBJ1-1 gives the full variable domain: GAGVSQTPSNKVTEKGKYVELRCDPISGHTALYWYRQSLGQGPEFLIYFQGTGAADDSGLPNDRFFAVRPEGSVSTLKIQRTERGDSAVYLCASSSTENTEAFFGQGTRLTVV.

This sequence joins TRBV2 and TRBJ1-5; possible D gene TRBD1, 5 bases. The germline gives CDR1 SNHLY, CDR2 FYNNEI. V gave up 7 bases and J gave up 6 bases, with 19 bases separating them. CDR3 length: 15 amino acids. CDR3 sequence: CASKRGPARSQPQHF. CDR3 nucleotides: TGTGCCAGCAAAAGGGGACCGGCGAGGAGTCAGCCCCAGCATTTT.

The DNA for the CDR3 is TGTGCCAGCAACTCCTATGGGGTAGCAGGATCCGTCGGGGAGCTGTTTTTT. Translating it yields CASNSYGVAGSVGELFF. V is TRBV5-6 and J is TRBJ2-2, with D hard to call. Germline CDR1 SGHDT, CDR2 YYEEEE. V lost 6 bases, J lost 7 bases, and 25 bases lay in between. There are 17 residues in the CDR3.

The gene calls are TRBV2 and TRBJ2-3; D ambiguous. Per the germline V gene, CDR1 is SNHLY and CDR2 is FYNNEI. This CDR3 contains 14 residues. V lost 3 bases, J lost 3 bases, and 10 bases lay in between. Written as DNA, the CDR3 is TGTGCCAGCAGTGACCTAACTGGGACAGATACGCAGTATTTT. Protein product: CASSDLTGTDTQYF.

CDR3: CASSYLGLSTDTQYF. In nucleotides, the CDR3 is TGTGCCAGCAGTTATCTGGGCCTTAGCACAGATACGCAGTATTTT. The rearrangement joins TRBV27 to TRBJ2-3; D gene uncertain. Germline CDR1 is MNHEY and CDR2 is SMNVEV (reference sequence). V gave up 4 bases and J gave up 0 bases, with 11 bases separating them. The CDR3 is 15 amino acids.

This clone has a handful of counts. The J gene is TRBJ2-6, the V gene TRBV2, with TRBD1 matching 7 bases. The CDR3 has 17 residues. CDR1 SNHLY and CDR2 FYNNEI come from the germline V gene. V lost 6 bases and J lost 0; bases outside the gene matches: 8. The CDR3 DNA follows: TGTGCCAGCAGAGCAGACAGGGTCCCCTCTGGGGCCAACGTCCTGACTTTC. Translating gives CASRADRVPSGANVLTF.

The CDR3 sequence: CASGLKPSTDTQYF. CDR3 DNA: TGTGCTAGTGGTTTGAAACCTAGCACAGATACGCAGTATTTT. The V and J genes are TRBV12-5 and TRBJ2-3; D uncertain. V gave up 2 bases and J gave up 0 bases, with 6 bases separating them. CDR3 length equals 14 residues. Germline assignment: CDR1 LGHNT and CDR2 FRNRAP.

V gene TRBV2 combines with J gene TRBJ2-3; 9 bases match TRBD2. Germline CDR1 and CDR2: SNHLY and FYNNEI. The CDR3 spans 15 residues. J gave up 2 bases and V 8 bases, and 8 bases lay outside the gene matches. CDR3 coding DNA: TGTGCCAGCCTTCGACTAGCGGTTACCACAGATACGCAGTATTTT. Protein: CASLRLAVTTDTQYF.

V usage is TRBV15 and J usage is TRBJ2-1; the D gene is possibly TRBD1 (6 bases). The CDR3 has 15 amino acids. The germline V gene encodes CDR1 LNHNV and CDR2 YYDKDF (reference sequence). Between the trimmed V and J ends, which lost 2 bases and 0 bases, there was a span of 8 bases. The CDR3 here is CATSRTGLSYNEQFF. DNA of the CDR3: TGTGCCACCAGCAGAACAGGGCTCTCCTACAATGAGCAGTTCTTC. Looking up the rest from reference TRBV15 and TRBJ2-1 gives the full variable domain: DAMVIQNPRYQVTQFGKPVTLSCSQTLNHNVMYWYQQKSSQAPKLLFHYYDKDFNNEADTPDNFQSRRPNTSFCFLDIRSPGLGDTAMYLCATSRTGLSYNEQFFGPGTRLTVL.